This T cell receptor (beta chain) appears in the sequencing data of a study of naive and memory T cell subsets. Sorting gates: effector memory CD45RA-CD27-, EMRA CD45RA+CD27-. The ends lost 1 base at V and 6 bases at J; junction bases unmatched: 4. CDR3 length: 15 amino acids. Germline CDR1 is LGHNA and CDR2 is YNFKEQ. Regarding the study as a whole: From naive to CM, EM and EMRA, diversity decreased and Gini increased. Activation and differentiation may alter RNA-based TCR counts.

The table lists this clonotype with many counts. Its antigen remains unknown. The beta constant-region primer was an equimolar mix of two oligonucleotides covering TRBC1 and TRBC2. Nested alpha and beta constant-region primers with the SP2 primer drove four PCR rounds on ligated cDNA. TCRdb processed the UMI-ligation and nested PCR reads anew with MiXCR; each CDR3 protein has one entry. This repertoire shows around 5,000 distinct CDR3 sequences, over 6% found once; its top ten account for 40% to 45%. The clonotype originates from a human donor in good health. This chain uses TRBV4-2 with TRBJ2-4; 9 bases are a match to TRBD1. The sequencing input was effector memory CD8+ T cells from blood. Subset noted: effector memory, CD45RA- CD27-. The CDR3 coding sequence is TGTGCCAGCAGCCAAGGGACAGGGGATGTAAACATTCAGTACTTC. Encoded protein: CASSQGTGDVNIQYF.